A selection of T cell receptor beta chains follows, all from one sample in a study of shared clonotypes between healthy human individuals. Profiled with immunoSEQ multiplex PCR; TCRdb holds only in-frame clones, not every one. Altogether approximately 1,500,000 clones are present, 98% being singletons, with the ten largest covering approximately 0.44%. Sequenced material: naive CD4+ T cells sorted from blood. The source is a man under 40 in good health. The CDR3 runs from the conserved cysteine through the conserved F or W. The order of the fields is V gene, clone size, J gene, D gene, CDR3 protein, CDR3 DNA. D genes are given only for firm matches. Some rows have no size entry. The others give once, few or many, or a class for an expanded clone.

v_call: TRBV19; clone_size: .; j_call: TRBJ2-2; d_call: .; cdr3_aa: CASSISGLGTGELFF; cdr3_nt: TGTGCCAGTAGTATAAGCGGCCTGGGGACCGGGGAGCTGTTTTTT
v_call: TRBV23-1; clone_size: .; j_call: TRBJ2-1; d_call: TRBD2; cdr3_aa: CASSCGLAGLNEQFF; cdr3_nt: TGCGCCAGCAGTTGCGGACTAGCGGGATTAAATGAGCAGTTCTTC
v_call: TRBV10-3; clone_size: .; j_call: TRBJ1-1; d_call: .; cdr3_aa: CAINLQANTEAFF; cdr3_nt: TGTGCCATCAATTTGCAGGCGAACACTGAAGCTTTCTTT
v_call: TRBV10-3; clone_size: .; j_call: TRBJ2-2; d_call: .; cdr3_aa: CAIRQGATSGTGELFF; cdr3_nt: TGTGCCATCAGACAGGGGGCGACTAGCGGAACCGGGGAGCTGTTTTTT
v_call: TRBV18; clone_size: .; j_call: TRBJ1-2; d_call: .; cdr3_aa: CASSLGPGAVYGYTF; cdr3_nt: TGTGCCAGCTCACTAGGCCCGGGGGCAGTCTATGGCTACACCTTC
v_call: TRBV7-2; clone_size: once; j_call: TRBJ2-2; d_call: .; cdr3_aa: CASSLAGRFGSTGELFF; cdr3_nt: TGTGCCAGCAGCTTAGCTGGCCGTTTTGGGTCCACCGGGGAGCTGTTTTTT
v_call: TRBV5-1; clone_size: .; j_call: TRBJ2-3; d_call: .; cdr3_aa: CASSFGFLSDTQYF; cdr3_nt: TGCGCCAGCAGCTTCGGGTTTCTTTCGGATACGCAGTATTTT
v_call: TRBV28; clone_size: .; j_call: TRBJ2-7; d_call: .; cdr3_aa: CASRGVYEQYF; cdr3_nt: TGTGCCAGCAGGGGGGTCTACGAGCAGTACTTC
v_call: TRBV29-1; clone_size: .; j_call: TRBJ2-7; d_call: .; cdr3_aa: CSVGPRQSSYEQYF; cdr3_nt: TGCAGCGTTGGCCCGCGACAGAGCTCCTACGAGCAGTACTTC
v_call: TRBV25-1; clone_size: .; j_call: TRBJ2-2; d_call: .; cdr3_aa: CASRITGAGELFF; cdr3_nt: TGTGCCAGCAGAATTACGGGGGCCGGGGAGCTGTTTTTT
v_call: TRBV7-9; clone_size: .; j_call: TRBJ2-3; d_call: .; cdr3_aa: CASSSHLRVTAQYF; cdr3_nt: TGTGCCAGCAGCTCCCACCTTAGGGTCACCGCGCAGTATTTT
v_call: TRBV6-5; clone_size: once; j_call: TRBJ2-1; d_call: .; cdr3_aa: CASRVGGGTYNEQFF; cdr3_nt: TGTGCCAGCAGGGTGGGTGGCGGGACCTACAATGAGCAGTTCTTC
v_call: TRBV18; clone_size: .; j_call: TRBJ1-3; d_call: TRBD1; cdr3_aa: CASSPLQGDGNTIYF; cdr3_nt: TGTGCCAGCTCACCTCTCCAGGGGGATGGAAACACCATATATTTT
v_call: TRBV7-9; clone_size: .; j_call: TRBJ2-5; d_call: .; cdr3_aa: CASSLRVNWDQETQYF; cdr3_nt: TGTGCCAGCAGCTTAAGGGTCAATTGGGACCAAGAGACCCAGTACTTC
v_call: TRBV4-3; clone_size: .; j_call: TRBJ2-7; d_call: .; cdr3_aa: CASSLFGGKSGFGAYEQYF; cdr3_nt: TGCGCCAGCAGCCTCTTTGGCGGGAAATCAGGTTTCGGAGCCTACGAGCAGTACTTC
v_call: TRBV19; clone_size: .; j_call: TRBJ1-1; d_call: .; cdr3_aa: CASSIVSGNTEAFF; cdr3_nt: TGTGCCAGTAGTATAGTTTCGGGGAACACTGAAGCTTTCTTT
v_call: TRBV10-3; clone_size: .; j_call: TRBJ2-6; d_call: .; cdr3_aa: CAISMTGGANVLTF; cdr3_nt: TGTGCCATCAGTATGACGGGAGGGGCCAACGTCCTGACTTTC
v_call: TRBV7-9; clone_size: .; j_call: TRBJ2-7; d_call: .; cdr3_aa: CASRSADTSYEQYF; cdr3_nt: TGTGCCAGCAGGAGTGCCGATACCTCCTACGAGCAGTACTTC
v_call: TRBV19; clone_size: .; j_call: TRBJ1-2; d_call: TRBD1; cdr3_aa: CASREGTGVFYGYTF; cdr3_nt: TGTGCCAGCAGGGAAGGGACAGGGGTCTTCTATGGCTACACCTTC
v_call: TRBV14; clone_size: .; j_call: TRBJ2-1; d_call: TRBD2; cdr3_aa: CASSQDPGLPNNEQFF; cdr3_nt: TGTGCCAGCAGCCAAGATCCGGGACTACCAAATAATGAGCAGTTCTTC
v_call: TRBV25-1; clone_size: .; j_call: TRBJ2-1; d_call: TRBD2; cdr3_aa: CASGWTSLNEQFF; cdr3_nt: TGTGCCAGCGGTTGGACTAGTTTAAATGAGCAGTTCTTC
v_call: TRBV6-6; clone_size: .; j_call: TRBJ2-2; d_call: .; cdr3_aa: CASSYPDRTGELFF; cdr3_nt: TGTGCCAGCAGTTACCCAGACCGGACCGGGGAGCTGTTTTTT
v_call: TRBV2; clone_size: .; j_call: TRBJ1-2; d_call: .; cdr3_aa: CASTRPGDGYTF; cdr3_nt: TGTGCCAGCACGAGGCCCGGAGATGGCTACACCTTC
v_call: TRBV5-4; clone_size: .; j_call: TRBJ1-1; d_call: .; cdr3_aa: CASSSGDRNTEAFF; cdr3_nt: TGTGCCAGCAGCTCGGGGGACCGGAACACTGAAGCTTTCTTT
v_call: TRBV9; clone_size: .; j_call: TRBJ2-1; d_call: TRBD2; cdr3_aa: CASSGTVGSGRANEQFF; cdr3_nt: TGTGCCAGCAGCGGGACGGTGGGTAGCGGGAGAGCGAATGAGCAGTTCTTC
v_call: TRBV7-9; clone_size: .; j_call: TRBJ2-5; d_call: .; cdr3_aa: CASSLRQGETQYF; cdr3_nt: TGTGCCAGCAGCCTACGGCAGGGAGAGACCCAGTACTTC
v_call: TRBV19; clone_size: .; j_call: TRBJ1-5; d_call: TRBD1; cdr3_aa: CASSMFRGQATLNF; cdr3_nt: TGTGCCAGTAGTATGTTTAGGGGACAGGCCACACTGAATTTT
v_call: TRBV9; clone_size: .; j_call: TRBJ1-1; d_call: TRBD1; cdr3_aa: CASSSQTGRRTEAFF; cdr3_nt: TGTGCCAGCAGCTCCCAGACAGGGAGGAGGACTGAAGCTTTCTTT
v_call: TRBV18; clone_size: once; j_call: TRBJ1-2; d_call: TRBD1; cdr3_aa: CASSPLGQVDLYGYTF; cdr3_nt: TGTGCCAGCTCACCTCTTGGACAGGTCGATTTGTACGGCTACACCTTC
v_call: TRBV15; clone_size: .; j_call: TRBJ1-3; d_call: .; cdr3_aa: CATSRSTIYSSGNTIYF; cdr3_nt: TGTGCCACCAGCAGGTCGACGATTTACAGCTCTGGAAACACCATATATTTT
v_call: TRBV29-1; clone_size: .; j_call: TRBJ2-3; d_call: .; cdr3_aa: CSVEGTDLSTDTQYF; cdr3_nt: TGCAGCGTTGAAGGGACAGATTTAAGCACAGATACGCAGTATTTT
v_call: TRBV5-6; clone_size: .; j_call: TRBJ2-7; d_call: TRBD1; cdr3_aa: CASRRNRGSSYEQYF; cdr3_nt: TGTGCCAGCAGAAGAAACAGGGGGAGCTCCTACGAGCAGTACTTC
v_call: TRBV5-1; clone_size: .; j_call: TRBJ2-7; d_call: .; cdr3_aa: CASSLSGGLGYEQYF; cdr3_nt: TGCGCCAGCAGCTTGAGTGGCGGTTTGGGCTACGAGCAGTACTTC
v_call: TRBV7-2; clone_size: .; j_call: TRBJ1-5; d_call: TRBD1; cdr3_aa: CASSLRDSGPAIQPQHF; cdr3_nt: TGTGCCAGCAGCCTCCGGGACAGTGGGCCCGCAATTCAGCCCCAGCATTTT
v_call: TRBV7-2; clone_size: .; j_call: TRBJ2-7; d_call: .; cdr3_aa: CASSFLGYEQYF; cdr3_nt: TGTGCCAGCAGCTTTCTGGGTTACGAGCAGTACTTC
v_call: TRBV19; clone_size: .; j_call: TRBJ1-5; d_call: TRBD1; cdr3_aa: CASSDQRDRIYRPQHF; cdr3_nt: TGTGCCAGTAGCGATCAACGGGACAGGATATATCGGCCCCAGCATTTT